This T cell receptor beta chain was identified during a study of blood T cell repertoires in COVID-19. About the research overall: Researchers got acute and convalescent COVID-19 samples from the United States, Italy and Spain. PBMCs, B-cell-depleted T cells, or T cells provided the cDNA or gDNA that made up the material.

The V gene end was trimmed by 4 bases and the J gene end by 7 bases; junction bases not matched to a gene: 6. The length of the CDR3 is 14 residues. Germline CDR1 reads LNHDA; CDR2 reads SQIVND (reference sequence). Per the original methods: Counts of nucleated cells, estimated from reference gene primer amplification, were obtained. Some clones are missing from TCRdb's copy, which holds only in-frame ones; the method was immunoSEQ multiplex PCR. The DNA was the basis for D and trimming; V, J and clone size are from that table. This table holds tens of thousands of clones, about 89% found once. This clone has only a few counts.

The receptor was derived from a man aged 55 to 70 with acute or convalescent COVID-19. Source material: peripheral blood. The V and J genes are TRBV19 and TRBJ2-4; TRBD2 aligns across 8 bases. CDR3: CASSTGGVLNIQYF. The CDR3 region has the DNA TGTGCCAGTAGTACGGGAGGGGTATTGAACATTCAGTACTTC.